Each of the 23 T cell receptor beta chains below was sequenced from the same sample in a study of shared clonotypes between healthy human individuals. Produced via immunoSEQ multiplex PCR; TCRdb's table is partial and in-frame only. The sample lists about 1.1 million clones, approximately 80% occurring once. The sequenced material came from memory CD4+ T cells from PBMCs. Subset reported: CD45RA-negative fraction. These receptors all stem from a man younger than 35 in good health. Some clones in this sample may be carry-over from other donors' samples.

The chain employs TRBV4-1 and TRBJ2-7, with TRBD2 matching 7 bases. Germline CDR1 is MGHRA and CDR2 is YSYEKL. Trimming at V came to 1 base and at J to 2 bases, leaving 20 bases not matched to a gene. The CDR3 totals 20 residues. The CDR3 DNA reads TGCGCCAGCAGCCAAGGATTATGGAGCGCTGGACTAGTAGCGGCCTACGAGCAGTACTTC. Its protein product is CASSQGLWSAGLVAAYEQYF.

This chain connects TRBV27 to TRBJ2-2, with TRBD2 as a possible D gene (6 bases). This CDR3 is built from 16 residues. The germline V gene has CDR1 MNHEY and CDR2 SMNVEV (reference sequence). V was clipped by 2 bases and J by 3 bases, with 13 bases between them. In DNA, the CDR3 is TGTGCCAGCAGTTTACTAGCGAGACGCCACACCGGGGAGCTGTTTTTT. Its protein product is CASSLLARRHTGELFF.

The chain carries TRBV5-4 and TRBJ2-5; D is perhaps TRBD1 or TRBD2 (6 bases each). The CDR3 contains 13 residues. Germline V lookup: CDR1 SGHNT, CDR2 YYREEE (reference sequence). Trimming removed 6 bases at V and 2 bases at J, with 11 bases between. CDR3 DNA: TGTGCCAGCACTCGAGGGGGGCAAGAGACCCAGTACTTC. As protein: CASTRGGQETQYF.

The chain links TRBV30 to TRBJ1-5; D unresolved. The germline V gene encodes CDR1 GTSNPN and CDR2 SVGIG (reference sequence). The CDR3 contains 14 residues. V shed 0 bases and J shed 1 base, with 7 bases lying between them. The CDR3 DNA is TGTGCCTGGAGTGTTGTAGGGAGCAATCAGCCCCAGCATTTT. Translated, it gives CAWSVVGSNQPQHF.

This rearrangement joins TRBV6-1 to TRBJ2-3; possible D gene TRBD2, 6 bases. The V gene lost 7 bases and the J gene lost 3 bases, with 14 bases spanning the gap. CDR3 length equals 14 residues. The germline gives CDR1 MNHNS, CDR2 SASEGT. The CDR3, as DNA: TGTGCCAGCACAAGGGACTGGGATACAGATACGCAGTATTTT. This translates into CASTRDWDTDTQYF.

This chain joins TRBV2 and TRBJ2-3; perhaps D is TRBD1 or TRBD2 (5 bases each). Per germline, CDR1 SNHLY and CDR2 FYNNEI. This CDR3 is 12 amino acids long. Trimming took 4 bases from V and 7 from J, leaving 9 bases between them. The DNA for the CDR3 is TGTGCCAGCAGTGGGCAGGGACATACGCAGTATTTT. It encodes CASSGQGHTQYF.

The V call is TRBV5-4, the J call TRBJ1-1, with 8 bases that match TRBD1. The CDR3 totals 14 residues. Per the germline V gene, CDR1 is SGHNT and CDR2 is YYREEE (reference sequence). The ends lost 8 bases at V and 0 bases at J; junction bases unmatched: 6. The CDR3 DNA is TGTGCCAGTTCAGGGGGCCCCATGAACACTGAAGCTTTCTTT. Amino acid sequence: CASSGGPMNTEAFF.

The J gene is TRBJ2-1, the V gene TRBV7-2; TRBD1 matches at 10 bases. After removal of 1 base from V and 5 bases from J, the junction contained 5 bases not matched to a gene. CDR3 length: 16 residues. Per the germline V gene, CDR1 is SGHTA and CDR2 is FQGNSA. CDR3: CASSLGGTGVNNEQFF. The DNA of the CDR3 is TGTGCCAGCAGCTTAGGTGGGACAGGGGTTAACAATGAGCAGTTCTTC.

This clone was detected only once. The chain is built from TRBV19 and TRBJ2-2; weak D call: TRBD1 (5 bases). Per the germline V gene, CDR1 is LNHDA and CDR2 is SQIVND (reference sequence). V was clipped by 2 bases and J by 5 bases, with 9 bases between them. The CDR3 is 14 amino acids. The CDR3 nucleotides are TGTGCCAGTAGTATAACAGGAAATACCGGGGAGCTGTTTTTT. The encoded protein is CASSITGNTGELFF. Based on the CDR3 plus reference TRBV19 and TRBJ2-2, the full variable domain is DGGITQSPKYLFRKEGQNVTLSCEQNLNHDAMYWYRQDPGQGLRLIYYSQIVNDFQKGDIAEGYSVSREKKESFPLTVTSAQKNPTAFYLCASSITGNTGELFFGEGSRLTVL.

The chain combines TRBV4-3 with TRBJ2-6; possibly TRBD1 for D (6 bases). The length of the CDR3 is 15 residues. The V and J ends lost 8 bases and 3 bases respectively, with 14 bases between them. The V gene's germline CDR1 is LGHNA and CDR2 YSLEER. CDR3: CASSVQGFGANVLTF. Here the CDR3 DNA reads TGCGCCAGCTCAGTTCAGGGGTTTGGGGCCAACGTCCTGACTTTC.

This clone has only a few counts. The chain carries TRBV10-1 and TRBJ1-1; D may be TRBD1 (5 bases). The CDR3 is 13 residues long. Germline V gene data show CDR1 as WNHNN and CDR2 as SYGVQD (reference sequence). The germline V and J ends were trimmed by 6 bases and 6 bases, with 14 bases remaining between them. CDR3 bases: TGCGCCAGCAGCCCCACGTTGGGGGCTGAAGCTTTCTTT. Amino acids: CASSPTLGAEAFF.

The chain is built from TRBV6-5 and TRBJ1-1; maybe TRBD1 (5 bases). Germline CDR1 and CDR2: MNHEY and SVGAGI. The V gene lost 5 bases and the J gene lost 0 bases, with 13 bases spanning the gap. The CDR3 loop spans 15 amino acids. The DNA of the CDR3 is TGTGCCAGCAGTCCCGATCTGACAGTGAACACTGAAGCTTTCTTT. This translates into CASSPDLTVNTEAFF.

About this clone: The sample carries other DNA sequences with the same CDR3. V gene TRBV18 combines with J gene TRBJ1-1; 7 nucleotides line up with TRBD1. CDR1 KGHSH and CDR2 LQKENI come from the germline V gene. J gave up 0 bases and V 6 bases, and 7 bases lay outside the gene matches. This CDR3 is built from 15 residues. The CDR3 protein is CASSPGQLMNTEAFF. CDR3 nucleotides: TGTGCCAGCTCGCCGGGACAGCTCATGAACACTGAAGCTTTCTTT.

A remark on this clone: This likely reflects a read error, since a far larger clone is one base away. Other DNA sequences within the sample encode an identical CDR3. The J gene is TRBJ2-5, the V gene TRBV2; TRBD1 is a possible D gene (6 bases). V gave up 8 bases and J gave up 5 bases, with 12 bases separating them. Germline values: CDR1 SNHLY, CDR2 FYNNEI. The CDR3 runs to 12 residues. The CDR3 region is CASGWTEETQYF. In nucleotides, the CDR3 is TGTGCCAGCGGGTGGACAGAGGAGACCCAGTACTTC.

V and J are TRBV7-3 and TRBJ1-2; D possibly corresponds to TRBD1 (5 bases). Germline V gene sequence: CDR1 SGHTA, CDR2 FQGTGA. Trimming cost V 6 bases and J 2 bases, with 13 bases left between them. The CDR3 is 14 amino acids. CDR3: CASSTQRGNYGYTF. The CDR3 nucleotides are TGTGCCAGCAGTACACAACGGGGCAACTATGGCTACACCTTC.

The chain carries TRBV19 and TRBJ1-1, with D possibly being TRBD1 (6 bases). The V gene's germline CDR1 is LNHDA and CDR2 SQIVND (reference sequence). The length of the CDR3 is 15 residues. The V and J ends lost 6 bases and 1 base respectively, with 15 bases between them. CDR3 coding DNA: TGTGCCAGTAGCACACAGGGCCGGGGGAACACTGAAGCTTTCTTT. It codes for CASSTQGRGNTEAFF. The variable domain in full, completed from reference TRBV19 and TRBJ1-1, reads DGGITQSPKYLFRKEGQNVTLSCEQNLNHDAMYWYRQDPGQGLRLIYYSQIVNDFQKGDIAEGYSVSREKKESFPLTVTSAQKNPTAFYLCASSTQGRGNTEAFFGQGTRLTVV.

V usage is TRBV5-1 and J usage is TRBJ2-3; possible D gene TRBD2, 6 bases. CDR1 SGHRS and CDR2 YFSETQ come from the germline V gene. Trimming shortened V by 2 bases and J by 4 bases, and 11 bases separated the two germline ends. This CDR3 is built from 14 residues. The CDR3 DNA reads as TGCGCCAGCAGCTTTATTGGAGGGTCAGATACGCAGTATTTT. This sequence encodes CASSFIGGSDTQYF. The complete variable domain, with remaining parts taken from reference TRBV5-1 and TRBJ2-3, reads KAGVTQTPRYLIKTRGQQVTLSCSPISGHRSVSWYQQTPGQGLQFLFEYFSETQRNKGNFPGRFSGRQFSNSRSEMNVSTLELGDSALYLCASSFIGGSDTQYFGPGTRLTVL.

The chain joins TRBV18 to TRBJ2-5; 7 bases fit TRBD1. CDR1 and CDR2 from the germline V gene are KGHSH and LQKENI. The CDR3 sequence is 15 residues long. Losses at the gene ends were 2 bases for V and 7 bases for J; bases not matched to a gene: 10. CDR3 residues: CASSPDRAPERTQYF. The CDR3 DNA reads TGTGCCAGCTCACCAGACAGGGCTCCTGAGAGGACCCAGTACTTC.

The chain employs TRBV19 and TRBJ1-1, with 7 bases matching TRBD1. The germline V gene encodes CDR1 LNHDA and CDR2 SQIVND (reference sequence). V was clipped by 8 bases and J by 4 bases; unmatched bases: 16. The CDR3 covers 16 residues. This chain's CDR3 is CASFVGRGRGSTEAFF. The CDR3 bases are TGTGCCAGTTTTGTAGGTAGGGGCAGGGGGTCCACTGAAGCTTTCTTT.

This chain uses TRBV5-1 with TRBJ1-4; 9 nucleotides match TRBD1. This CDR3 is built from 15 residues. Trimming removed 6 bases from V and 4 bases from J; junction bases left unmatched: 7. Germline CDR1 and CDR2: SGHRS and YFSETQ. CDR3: CASTHGGQGNEKLFF. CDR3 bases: TGCGCCAGCACCCATGGGGGACAGGGTAATGAAAAACTGTTTTTT.

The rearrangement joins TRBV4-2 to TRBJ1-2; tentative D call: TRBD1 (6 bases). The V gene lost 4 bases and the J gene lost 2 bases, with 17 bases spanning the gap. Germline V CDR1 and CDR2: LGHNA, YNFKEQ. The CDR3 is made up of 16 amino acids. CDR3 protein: CASSPSRTERNYGYTF. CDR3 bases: TGTGCCAGCAGCCCCTCTAGGACAGAGAGAAACTATGGCTACACCTTC.

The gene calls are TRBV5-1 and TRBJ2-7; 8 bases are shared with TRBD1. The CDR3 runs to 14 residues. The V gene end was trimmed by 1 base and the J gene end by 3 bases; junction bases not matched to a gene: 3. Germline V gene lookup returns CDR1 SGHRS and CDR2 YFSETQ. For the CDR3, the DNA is TGCGCCAGCAGCTTGCAGGGGGCGGTCTACGAGCAGTACTTC. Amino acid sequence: CASSLQGAVYEQYF.

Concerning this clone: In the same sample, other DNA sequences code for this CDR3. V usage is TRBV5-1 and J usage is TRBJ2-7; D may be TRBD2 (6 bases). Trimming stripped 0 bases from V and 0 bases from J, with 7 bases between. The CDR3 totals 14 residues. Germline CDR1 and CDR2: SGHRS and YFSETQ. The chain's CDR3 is CASSLVSGSYEQYF. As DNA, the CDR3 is TGCGCCAGCAGCTTGGTTAGCGGCTCCTACGAGCAGTACTTC.